Listed below are T cell receptor beta chains from one sample, sequenced in a study of cytomegalovirus exposure and HLA in healthy donors. TCRdb's copy holds only in-frame clones and misses some; the assay was immunoSEQ multiplex PCR. The sample records about 41,000 clones, roughly 80% being singletons. Sequenced material: PBMCs. The receptors derive from a man over 45 in good health and CMV-seronegative. CDR3s include the opening cysteine and the closing phenylalanine or tryptophan. Each record gives: CDR3 DNA, CDR3 protein, D gene, J gene, V gene, clone size. D genes are given only for firm matches. Only some rows state a clone size, as once, few, many or a class for expanded clones.

CDR3nt: TGTGCCAGTAGTATGCTGGCAGGGGACGGCGGGGAGCTGTTTTTT
CDR3aa: CASSMLAGDGGELFF
d_gene: .
j_gene: TRBJ2-2
v_gene: TRBV19
abundance: .

CDR3nt: TGTGCCAGCAGTTTAGGCGGGAGCTCGCCAGATACGCAGTATTTT
CDR3aa: CASSLGGSSPDTQYF
d_gene: TRBD2
j_gene: TRBJ2-3
v_gene: TRBV28
abundance: .

CDR3nt: TGTTCCAGCAGCCTGACATCTACCTACGAGCAGTACTTC
CDR3aa: CSSSLTSTYEQYF
d_gene: .
j_gene: TRBJ2-7
v_gene: TRBV7-9
abundance: .

CDR3nt: TGCGCCAGCAGTTTAGGACAAGGTTCCAGAGGCTACACCTTC
CDR3aa: CASSLGQGSRGYTF
d_gene: .
j_gene: TRBJ1-2
v_gene: TRBV28
abundance: .

CDR3nt: TGCGCCAGCAGCCAAGGTGGGGGGAACCCCTCCTACAATGAGCAGTTCTTC
CDR3aa: CASSQGGGNPSYNEQFF
d_gene: .
j_gene: TRBJ2-1
v_gene: TRBV4-3
abundance: .

CDR3nt: TGTGCCAGCAGCTTAGCGACAGGGTCTGGAAACACCATATATTTT
CDR3aa: CASSLATGSGNTIYF
d_gene: TRBD1
j_gene: TRBJ1-3
v_gene: TRBV7-6
abundance: .

CDR3nt: TGTGCCAGCAGCTTAGAGCCTAGCGGGAGGAATGAGCAGTTCTTC
CDR3aa: CASSLEPSGRNEQFF
d_gene: TRBD2
j_gene: TRBJ2-1
v_gene: TRBV7-3
abundance: .

CDR3nt: TGTGCCAGCTCACCACGGCCAGGTACACAAGAGACCCAGTACTTC
CDR3aa: CASSPRPGTQETQYF
d_gene: .
j_gene: TRBJ2-5
v_gene: TRBV18
abundance: few

CDR3nt: TGTGCCAGCAGTGGACTCGGGGACAGGGTTAATGAAAAACTGTTTTTT
CDR3aa: CASSGLGDRVNEKLFF
d_gene: TRBD1
j_gene: TRBJ1-4
v_gene: TRBV6-1
abundance: .

CDR3nt: TGCGCCAGCAGCTTGGAATCTTTTTCCGGGGTCGGCTACAATGAGCAGTTCTTC
CDR3aa: CASSLESFSGVGYNEQFF
d_gene: .
j_gene: TRBJ2-1
v_gene: TRBV5-1
abundance: .

CDR3nt: TGCGCCAGCAGCCAAGAGAGGACAGGGGGCAGGTACGAGCAGTACTTC
CDR3aa: CASSQERTGGRYEQYF
d_gene: TRBD1
j_gene: TRBJ2-7
v_gene: TRBV4-1
abundance: once

CDR3nt: TGTGCCAGCAGCGCCGGCCCGGGACAGATTTACGAGCAGTACTTC
CDR3aa: CASSAGPGQIYEQYF
d_gene: TRBD1
j_gene: TRBJ2-7
v_gene: TRBV9
abundance: .

CDR3nt: TGTGCCAGCAGCTTAGGTAGTGTCCCATACAATGAGCAGTTCTTC
CDR3aa: CASSLGSVPYNEQFF
d_gene: .
j_gene: TRBJ2-1
v_gene: TRBV7-9
abundance: .

CDR3nt: TGCAGCGTTGAGGATCGACCGGGAAACTCTGGAAACACCATATATTTT
CDR3aa: CSVEDRPGNSGNTIYF
d_gene: .
j_gene: TRBJ1-3
v_gene: TRBV29-1
abundance: .

CDR3nt: TGTGCCAGCAGCCTGGGACTAGCAGGCGCGCAGTATTTT
CDR3aa: CASSLGLAGAQYF
d_gene: TRBD2
j_gene: TRBJ2-3
v_gene: TRBV11-2
abundance: .

CDR3nt: TGTGCCAGCAGCTTGAACAGGGGCTACGAGCAGTACTTC
CDR3aa: CASSLNRGYEQYF
d_gene: TRBD1
j_gene: TRBJ2-7
v_gene: TRBV5-4
abundance: .

CDR3nt: TGTGCCAGCAGCTTACTGGGGCAGGTCCGTGGCTACACCTTC
CDR3aa: CASSLLGQVRGYTF
d_gene: .
j_gene: TRBJ1-2
v_gene: TRBV11-1
abundance: few

CDR3nt: TGCGCCAGCAGCCAAGATCGGGCGGGGGGCTACGAGCAGTACTTC
CDR3aa: CASSQDRAGGYEQYF
d_gene: TRBD2
j_gene: TRBJ2-7
v_gene: TRBV4-3
abundance: .

CDR3nt: TGTTCCAGCAGCCTTCTTCTCGACAGGAACACTGAAGCTTTCTTT
CDR3aa: CSSSLLLDRNTEAFF
d_gene: .
j_gene: TRBJ1-1
v_gene: TRBV7-9
abundance: .

CDR3nt: TGTGCCAGCAGCTCCAGTAGCGGGAGTCAGAACGAGCAGTACTTC
CDR3aa: CASSSSSGSQNEQYF
d_gene: TRBD2
j_gene: TRBJ2-7
v_gene: TRBV5-4
abundance: once

CDR3nt: TGTGCCAGCAGCTTCCTACAGGGAAGTGGAAACACCATATATTTT
CDR3aa: CASSFLQGSGNTIYF
d_gene: .
j_gene: TRBJ1-3
v_gene: TRBV5-5
abundance: .

CDR3nt: TGTGCCAGCTCAGAAGGGACAGGGGCCTCCTACGAGCAGTACTTC
CDR3aa: CASSEGTGASYEQYF
d_gene: TRBD1
j_gene: TRBJ2-7
v_gene: TRBV9
abundance: few

CDR3nt: TGCGGCGGGGGGGGCGGCAGCTACGAGCAGTACTTC
CDR3aa: CGGGGGSYEQYF
d_gene: TRBD2
j_gene: TRBJ2-7
v_gene: TRBV29-1
abundance: .

CDR3nt: TGCGCCAGCAGCCAAGAACCGCTTACAGCTAACTATGGCTACACCTTC
CDR3aa: CASSQEPLTANYGYTF
d_gene: .
j_gene: TRBJ1-2
v_gene: TRBV4-1
abundance: .

CDR3nt: TGTGCCAGCAGCTTAGGGACTAGCGGGGAGACCCAGTACTTC
CDR3aa: CASSLGTSGETQYF
d_gene: TRBD2
j_gene: TRBJ2-5
v_gene: TRBV7-9
abundance: .

CDR3nt: TGTGCCAGCGGACAGGCTAATAATTCACCCCTCCACTTT
CDR3aa: CASGQANNSPLHF
d_gene: TRBD1
j_gene: TRBJ1-6
v_gene: TRBV9
abundance: .

CDR3nt: TGTTCCAGCAGCTTAGAGGGACTAGCCACAGATACGCAGTATTTT
CDR3aa: CSSSLEGLATDTQYF
d_gene: TRBD2
j_gene: TRBJ2-3
v_gene: TRBV7-9
abundance: once

CDR3nt: TGTGCCAGCAGCTTAGCAGGCGGGAGTCAAGATACGCAGTATTTT
CDR3aa: CASSLAGGSQDTQYF
d_gene: TRBD2
j_gene: TRBJ2-3
v_gene: TRBV7-9
abundance: .

CDR3nt: TGTGCCAGCAGTGAAGCAATGGGGGGGCTCGAGTATTTT
CDR3aa: CASSEAMGGLEYF
d_gene: .
j_gene: TRBJ2-3
v_gene: TRBV6-1
abundance: .

CDR3nt: TGCGCCAGCAGCCAAGGTTGGGGCAGGGGGGTATCTGGGGCCAACGTCCTGACTTTC
CDR3aa: CASSQGWGRGVSGANVLTF
d_gene: .
j_gene: TRBJ2-6
v_gene: TRBV4-3
abundance: .

CDR3nt: TGTGCCAGCAGTTTGGCACACTCCTACGAGCAGTACTTC
CDR3aa: CASSLAHSYEQYF
d_gene: .
j_gene: TRBJ2-7
v_gene: TRBV28
abundance: .

CDR3nt: TGTGCCAGCAGTAATCGACAGGGTAGCTTCACGGGCTACACCTTC
CDR3aa: CASSNRQGSFTGYTF
d_gene: TRBD1
j_gene: TRBJ1-2
v_gene: TRBV28
abundance: .

CDR3nt: TGTGCCAGCTCACCGACTAGCGGGGTGGGTGGTGAGCAGTTCTTC
CDR3aa: CASSPTSGVGGEQFF
d_gene: TRBD2
j_gene: TRBJ2-1
v_gene: TRBV18
abundance: .

CDR3nt: TGTGCCAGCACCGGGACAGGGGGCGGCGATCAGCCCCAGCATTTT
CDR3aa: CASTGTGGGDQPQHF
d_gene: TRBD1
j_gene: TRBJ1-5
v_gene: TRBV2
abundance: .

CDR3nt: TGCGCCAGCAGCCCGGAGGGGGGGAAATCGGCTTATGGCTACACCTTC
CDR3aa: CASSPEGGKSAYGYTF
d_gene: .
j_gene: TRBJ1-2
v_gene: TRBV4-3
abundance: few

CDR3nt: TGTGCCATAGGGACAGGGATGTTGAACACTGAAGCTTTCTTT
CDR3aa: CAIGTGMLNTEAFF
d_gene: TRBD1
j_gene: TRBJ1-1
v_gene: TRBV10-3
abundance: .

CDR3nt: TGTGCCAGCAGTTCGGTTAGCGGGGGGCCCTTCTACAATGAGCAGTTCTTC
CDR3aa: CASSSVSGGPFYNEQFF
d_gene: TRBD2
j_gene: TRBJ2-1
v_gene: TRBV27
abundance: .

CDR3nt: TGTGCCAGCAGCGTCTTAAGCGGGAGGGCCGGTGATACGCAGTATTTT
CDR3aa: CASSVLSGRAGDTQYF
d_gene: TRBD2
j_gene: TRBJ2-3
v_gene: TRBV9
abundance: .

CDR3nt: TGTGCCAGCAGCTTAGCGCGACTCACCAGCACAGATACGCAGTATTTT
CDR3aa: CASSLARLTSTDTQYF
d_gene: .
j_gene: TRBJ2-3
v_gene: TRBV7-6
abundance: .

CDR3nt: TGTGCCATCAGTGGGACAGGGGGGGCCTACGAGCAGTACTTC
CDR3aa: CAISGTGGAYEQYF
d_gene: TRBD1
j_gene: TRBJ2-7
v_gene: TRBV10-3
abundance: .

CDR3nt: TGCGCCAGCGGTAGCCGGGGGTCGGAGAACACCGGGGAGCTGTTTTTT
CDR3aa: CASGSRGSENTGELFF
d_gene: .
j_gene: TRBJ2-2
v_gene: TRBV5-1
abundance: .

CDR3nt: TGTGCCAGTAGTATAGGAGAGGGGAACACTGAAGCTTTCTTT
CDR3aa: CASSIGEGNTEAFF
d_gene: .
j_gene: TRBJ1-1
v_gene: TRBV19
abundance: large

CDR3nt: TGTGCCAGCATGATAACAGGGGAGGTGGTCGGTACGCAGTATTTT
CDR3aa: CASMITGEVVGTQYF
d_gene: .
j_gene: TRBJ2-3
v_gene: TRBV6-6
abundance: .

CDR3nt: TGTGCCAGCAGTGCCTCTTTAGGGGACAGGGGACCAAACGGGTATACGCAGTATTTT
CDR3aa: CASSASLGDRGPNGYTQYF
d_gene: TRBD1
j_gene: TRBJ2-3
v_gene: TRBV6-1
abundance: .

CDR3nt: TGTGCCAGCTCTACCTTAGCGGATAAAGAGACCCAGTACTTC
CDR3aa: CASSTLADKETQYF
d_gene: .
j_gene: TRBJ2-5
v_gene: TRBV18
abundance: .

CDR3nt: TGTGCCAGCAGTTTCGTGGCAGGAACCAACTATGGCTACACCTTC
CDR3aa: CASSFVAGTNYGYTF
d_gene: .
j_gene: TRBJ1-2
v_gene: TRBV27
abundance: .

CDR3nt: TGTGCCAGCAGCGTCTCGGGGGATAGCAATCAGCCCCAGCATTTT
CDR3aa: CASSVSGDSNQPQHF
d_gene: .
j_gene: TRBJ1-5
v_gene: TRBV9
abundance: .

CDR3nt: TGTGCCAGCAGCCCCGGACTAGCGGGGAACAATGAGCAGTTCTTC
CDR3aa: CASSPGLAGNNEQFF
d_gene: TRBD2
j_gene: TRBJ2-1
v_gene: TRBV7-9
abundance: .

CDR3nt: TGTGCCAGCAGCATTGCCTTTGAGGGTTCCAATGAGCAGTTCTTC
CDR3aa: CASSIAFEGSNEQFF
d_gene: .
j_gene: TRBJ2-1
v_gene: TRBV11-1
abundance: .

CDR3nt: TGTGCCAGCAGTATATGGGCCACAGATACGCAGTATTTT
CDR3aa: CASSIWATDTQYF
d_gene: .
j_gene: TRBJ2-3
v_gene: TRBV28
abundance: .